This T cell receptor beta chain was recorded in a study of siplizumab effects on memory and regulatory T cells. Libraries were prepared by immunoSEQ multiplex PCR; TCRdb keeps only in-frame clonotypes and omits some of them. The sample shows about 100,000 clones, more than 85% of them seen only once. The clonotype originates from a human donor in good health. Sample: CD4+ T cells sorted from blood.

This CDR3 reads CASSYQLQGTEAFF. The CDR3 DNA is TGTGCCAGCAGTTACCAGCTACAGGGCACTGAAGCTTTCTTT. This chain uses TRBV6-5 with TRBJ1-1, with a weak D call TRBD1 (6 bases). This CDR3 is built from 14 residues. V dropped 2 bases and J dropped 4 bases, with 11 bases sitting between them. Germline V gene data show CDR1 as MNHEY and CDR2 as SVGAGI.